This TCR beta chain was found in a study of CD8 T cells in Susac syndrome. Per germline, CDR1 LGHNA and CDR2 YNFKEQ. The V end was cut by 0 bases, the J end by 4 bases, with 7 bases between. CDR3 length equals 14 residues. In the case of this clonotype: Its target is not known.

The study's findings and limits: Clonal expansion was missing from Susac syndrome CD4+ T cell repertoires.

TCR beta from blood CD8+ and CD4+ T cells was sequenced. An amount of RNA that ranged from 0.5 to 1 ug was reverse transcribed with random hexamers. Across 54 Vbeta and 13 Jbeta, immunoSEQ multiplex PCR amplified TCR beta CDR3. TCRdb passed the immunoSEQ multiplex PCR reads through MiXCR, listing each CDR3 protein once. The repertoire holds roughly 200,000 distinct CDR3 sequences, with around 94% as singletons. V is TRBV4-2 and J is TRBJ1-5; TRBD1 might be the D (5 bases). Material for sequencing was CD4+ T cells from PBMCs. This receptor was identified in a human donor with Susac syndrome. The CDR3 region has the DNA TGTGCCAGCAGCCAAGAGAAGGGGAATCAGCCCCAGCATTTT. Its protein product is CASSQEKGNQPQHF.